This T cell receptor beta chain was sequenced for a study of T cell responses to AZD1222 COVID-19 vaccine (dated by TCRdb to the early 2020s). Context from the whole study: A total of 233 trial participants underwent TCR sequencing, of whom around 200 received two doses of AZD1222 and roughly 25 received two doses of the MenACWY control vaccine. Trial participants were enrolled by age into subgroups of 18-55, 56-69 and 70-plus years, and around 150, 28 and 57 TCR-sequenced participants, respectively, were included in these subgroups. Overall results and qualifications from the work: Participants were mostly white British and included more females than males, and it was suggested by the authors that clonal diversity may have been underestimated. Spike-specific TCR breadth and depth rose significantly after two AZD1222 doses compared with day 0 and with MenACWY recipients. Epitopes outside the regions mutated in the B.1.351 and B.1.1.7 variants were reportedly recognized by nearly half of the unique spike-specific TCRs. Only five or six AZD1222 recipients were SARS-CoV-2 seropositive at baseline, limiting conclusions about previously exposed vaccinees. CD4 TCRs associated with the vaccine covered the entire spike protein, and the dominant responses were in regions 160-218 and 743-854. Because no day 14 peak-response samples were available, repertoires were characterized only after the peak T cell response. The 56-69-year group was small, and its depth increase did not reach significance, likely because of low power.

The germline V gene (reference sequence) provides CDR1 LGHDT and CDR2 YNNKEL. The CDR3 starts with the cysteine, ends with the phenylalanine, and has 17 residues. Only the CDR3 part of the read is kept: 51 bases, read in frame from the first base. The CDR3 regions of human TCRbeta chains were subjected to immunosequencing. As for how the authors treated the data: TCRs in the repertoires were compared against a reference library of SARS-CoV-2-specific TCRs that had been generated with the MIRA antigen-specificity platform. Breadth meant the fraction of unique TCRs that were SARS-CoV-2-associated, whereas depth meant the fraction of total T cells that were SARS-CoV-2-associated. Using the MIRA data, every spike-specific TCR was mapped to the spike region that the TCR reacted to and assigned to either a CD4 or a CD8 class. Log10-transformed breadth and depth values were compared by one-way ANOVA with Sidak's multiple comparisons tests. Imported from immuneACCESS, the table was reduced by TCRdb to in-frame sequences with V and J called. These copies leave out some clones; in studies compared against another copy, an unresolved V gene accounts for under half, and the cause of the remainder is not known. The DNA gave D and trimming, while V, J and clone size come from that table. This sample comprises about 70,000 clones, under 90% of them detected only once. Roughly 6% of the sample is held by the ten biggest clonotypes.

In light of the paper, this sample's time point label describes: about 28 days (+/-7) after the second vaccine dose. Because spike-specific TCR depth and breadth did not differ between the two schedules, AZD1222 recipients who got a second dose at roughly 4 weeks were pooled with those who got a second dose at roughly 12 weeks. Samples from vaccinated people were obtained from the UK trials COV001 and COV002, which included a single-blind randomized controlled phase 2/3 trial of AZD1222 (ChAdOx1 nCoV-19) in healthy adults. Trial participant PBMC samples were collected at day 0 and day 28 after the second dose for TCRbeta chain sequencing. On this clone: No cognate antigen has been identified for it. Germline and junction disagree at one end, which may indicate a read error.

This receptor was identified in an adult who received the AZD1222 COVID-19 vaccine. The source was peripheral blood, collected 28 days after the second AZD1222 dose. This receptor chain uses TRBV3-1 (or the pseudogene TRBV3-2) and TRBJ1-4; a tentative D match to TRBD1 spans 5 bases. This receptor has the CDR3 CASSQVQSRWGMSSFVF. The bases are TGTGCCAGCAGCCAAGTCCAATCGAGATGGGGGATGTCATCGTTCGTTTTT.